The clone carrying this T cell receptor beta chain was seen many times. What it binds is unknown. TCRdb processed the 5' RACE reads anew with MiXCR; each CDR3 protein has one entry. Altogether 13,000 or so distinct CDR3 sequences are present, just over 5% being singletons, with the ten largest covering about 23%. The data are from a study of spatial heterogeneity in lung cancer. About the research overall: Beta-chain sequences consistently outnumbered alpha-chain sequences in detection. Matched bulk RNA-seq yielded a T cell transcriptional module score. Counts of TCR transcripts in tumor regions correlated strongly with that score.

Documented time point: sample taken at primary tumor resection. The donors were 72 patients with non-small cell lung cancer that was early-stage and untreated. Whole RNA came from tumor, nontumor lung or frozen PBMC and was sequenced without being sorted. Study findings and constraints: One measure, the expanded intratumoral alpha and beta TCR count, tracked tumor mutation counts.

The CDR3 has 15 amino acids. The germline CDR1 and CDR2 sequences are LGHNA and YSLEER. The germline V and J ends were trimmed by 1 base and 4 bases, with 10 bases remaining between them. Here the sequenced sample was lung tumor tissue, taken at surgery. The chain uses TRBV4-3 and TRBJ2-2; D is ambiguous. This TCR derives from a male donor with early-stage non-small cell lung cancer. The CDR3 protein is CASSQGLDTTGELFF. DNA for the CDR3: TGCGCCAGCAGCCAAGGGCTAGATACCACCGGGGAGCTGTTTTTT.